The next 27 T cell receptor beta chains were all read from a single sample in a study of a mutant IDH1 vaccine in newly diagnosed glioma. Method: immunoSEQ multiplex PCR; TCRdb's copy keeps in-frame clones and lacks some. The sample contains 35,000 to 50,000 clones, 65% to 90% of which appear only once. These receptors' targets are unknown. The sample's time point: week 35, safety follow-up. It was 300 ug of mutant IDH1 20-mer peptide that made up each vaccine dose, given with topical imiquimod. The source material was PBMCs, sampled from a glioma patient whose treatment included an IDH1 peptide vaccine. The receptors were sampled from a woman aged 50 to 60 with glioma.

This clone was observed a single time. The DNA of the CDR3 is TGCAGCGTTGAAGGAGGGGGCCTAGGCTACACCTTC. It translates to CSVEGGGLGYTF. The chain combines TRBV29-1 with TRBJ1-2, with 7 bases fitting TRBD1. The V and J ends lost 1 base and 8 bases, in that order; junction bases with no gene match: 4. There are 12 residues in the CDR3. Germline assignment: CDR1 SQVTM and CDR2 ANQGSEA.

The chain links TRBV21-1 to TRBJ1-2; the D segment call TRBD1 is taken from the table without a DNA check. TRBV21-1 is described as a pseudogene. This CDR3 comprises 15 residues. CDR3: CASSKDRENHYGYTF. The CDR3 DNA reads as TGTGCCAGCAGCAAAGACAGGGAAAATCACTATGGCTACACCTTC.

The V call is TRBV6-1, the J call TRBJ1-1, with unresolved D. Germline values: CDR1 MNHNS, CDR2 SASEGT. Trimming shortened V by 4 bases and J by 0 bases, and 9 bases separated the two germline ends. The CDR3 consists of 14 residues. For the CDR3, the DNA is TGTGCCAGCAGTGTACAGATGATGAACACTGAAGCTTTCTTT. Translating it yields CASSVQMMNTEAFF.

The J gene is TRBJ1-1, the V gene TRBV19; D gene unclear. Germline CDR1 and CDR2: LNHDA and SQIVND (reference sequence). Trimming removed 2 bases from V and 4 bases from J, with 8 bases in between. The CDR3 runs 13 residues. CDR3 sequence: CASSISPSTEAFF. The CDR3 coding sequence is TGTGCCAGTAGTATAAGTCCGAGCACTGAAGCTTTCTTT.

The chain couples TRBV11-3 to TRBJ1-1; D is perhaps TRBD1 (5 bases). The CDR3 is 15 amino acids. Trimming took off 3 bases at V and 4 bases at J, with 15 bases between the two ends. CDR1 is SGHNT and CDR2 is YENEEA in the germline V gene. Here the CDR3 reads CASSLAVQGITEAFF. In nucleotides, the CDR3 is TGTGCCAGCAGCTTGGCCGTCCAGGGCATCACTGAAGCTTTCTTT.

The V call is TRBV29-1, the J call TRBJ2-3; D gene ambiguous. The V and J ends lost 4 bases and 0 bases respectively, with 11 bases between them. There are 14 residues in the CDR3. Germline V gene data show CDR1 as SQVTM and CDR2 as ANQGSEA. The CDR3 region is CSVGSGSSTDTQYF. CDR3 sequence (DNA): TGCAGCGTTGGGTCTGGGTCTAGCACAGATACGCAGTATTTT.

The gene calls are TRBV30 and TRBJ1-5; the D gene is possibly TRBD1 (5 bases). V was shortened by 3 bases and J by 1 base, with 10 bases between the two germline ends. Germline CDR1 is GTSNPN and CDR2 is SVGIG (reference sequence). The CDR3 is 14 residues long. The CDR3 sequence: CAWRTGGSNQPQHF. The CDR3, as DNA: TGTGCCTGGAGAACTGGGGGAAGCAATCAGCCCCAGCATTTT.

The rearrangement links TRBV2 to TRBJ2-5; 8 bases are shared with TRBD2. Unmatched junction bases numbered 7, after V lost 1 base and J lost 6 bases. Germline V gene sequence: CDR1 SNHLY, CDR2 FYNNEI. The CDR3 is 15 amino acids. The CDR3 loop reads CASSEGGGGRQTQYF. In DNA form, the CDR3 reads TGTGCCAGCAGTGAAGGAGGCGGGGGGAGGCAGACCCAGTACTTC. Based on the CDR3 plus reference TRBV2 and TRBJ2-5, the full variable domain is EPEVTQTPSHQVTQMGQEVILRCVPISNHLYFYWYRQILGQKVEFLVSFYNNEISEKSEIFDDQFSVERPDGSNFTLKIRSTKLEDSAMYFCASSEGGGGRQTQYFGPGTRLLVL.

The chain recombines TRBV29-1 with TRBJ2-1; maybe TRBD1 (6 bases). Trimming shortened V by 2 bases and J by 4 bases, and 12 bases separated the two germline ends. In germline, CDR1 is SQVTM, CDR2 ANQGSEA. The CDR3 totals 14 residues. The CDR3 protein is CSVELGAGYNEQFF. In DNA, the CDR3 is TGCAGCGTTGAATTGGGGGCAGGTTACAATGAGCAGTTCTTC.

The chain has TRBV19 and TRBJ1-5; 8 bases agree with TRBD1. CDR3 length: 15 residues. In germline, CDR1 is LNHDA, CDR2 SQIVND (reference sequence). With V trimmed by 5 bases and J by 4 bases, 7 bases remained unmatched. CDR3 DNA: TGTGCCAGTAGTCCGGACAGGGTGGGGAATCAGCCCCAGCATTTT. Its protein is CASSPDRVGNQPQHF.

This clone is a singleton in its sample. The chain recombines TRBV9 with TRBJ1-2; TRBD1 agrees at 8 bases. Germline loops: CDR1 SGDLS, CDR2 YYNGEE. The CDR3 is 15 amino acids. V lost 3 bases, J lost 4 bases, and 8 bases stayed unmatched. The CDR3 loop is CASSARADRAYGYTF. CDR3 nucleotide sequence: TGTGCCAGCAGCGCTCGAGCGGACAGGGCCTATGGCTACACCTTC.

The CDR3 sequence is CASSYSRHAEAFF. The CDR3 coding sequence is TGTGCCAGCAGTTACTCTCGACACGCTGAAGCTTTCTTT. The V gene is TRBV6-5, the J gene TRBJ1-1; D remains unclear. This CDR3 contains 13 residues. The ends were cut back, 0 bases at V and 6 bases at J, with 8 bases in the middle. Germline V CDR1 and CDR2: MNHEY, SVGAGI.

CDR3 in DNA: TGTGCCAGCAGTTCGGACAATGAGCAGTTCTTC. Its protein is CASSSDNEQFF. The rearrangement links TRBV6-5 to TRBJ2-1; D unclear. The CDR3 is 11 residues long. Trimming shortened V by 4 bases and J by 5 bases, and 3 bases separated the two germline ends. Germline lookup yields CDR1 MNHEY and CDR2 SVGAGI.

The chain carries TRBV9 and TRBJ1-4, with no clear D. Germline lookup yields CDR1 SGDLS and CDR2 YYNGEE. V lost 8 bases, J lost 8 bases, and 13 bases lay in between. The CDR3 consists of 12 residues. DNA for the CDR3: TGTGCCAGAGGAGAGGCCGGGGAAAAACTGTTTTTT. Translated, it gives CARGEAGEKLFF.

This chain connects TRBV30 to TRBJ1-2, with 7 bases matching TRBD1. V lost 2 bases to trimming and J lost 6 bases; unmatched junction nucleotides: 12. CDR3 length equals 15 residues. CDR1 and CDR2 from the germline V gene are GTSNPN and SVGIG (reference sequence). This CDR3 is CAWSPRDRRLDGYTF. The CDR3 nucleotides are TGTGCCTGGAGTCCTCGGGACAGAAGATTGGATGGCTACACCTTC. Full variable domain (outside the CDR3, taken from reference TRBV30 and TRBJ1-2): SQTIHQWPATLVQPVGSPLSLECTVEGTSNPNLYWYRQAAGRGLQLLFYSVGIGQISSEVPQNLSASRPQDRQFILSSKKLLLSDSGFYLCAWSPRDRRLDGYTFGSGTRLTVV.

The genes are TRBV18 and TRBJ1-1; D gene uncertain. CDR3 size: 13 residues. V lost 2 bases to trimming and J lost 1 base, with 5 bases between them. From germline, CDR1 is KGHSH and CDR2 LQKENI. CDR3: CASSPERNTEAFF. The CDR3 region has the DNA TGTGCCAGCTCACCAGAAAGGAACACTGAAGCTTTCTTT.

This clone was seen just once. The chain joins TRBV19 to TRBJ1-4; D unclear. Deletions cut 5 bases from V and 7 bases from J, with 11 bases between. This CDR3 comprises 13 residues. Germline V gene sequence: CDR1 LNHDA, CDR2 SQIVND (reference sequence). In DNA, the CDR3 is TGTGCCAGTAGTTGGAGAGTCGGTGAAAAACTGTTTTTT. Translating it yields CASSWRVGEKLFF.

This chain joins TRBV7-2 and TRBJ2-1, with no clear D. Germline assignment: CDR1 SGHTA and CDR2 FQGNSA. V lost 5 bases, J lost 5 bases, and 13 bases lay in between. There are 14 residues in the CDR3. CDR3 DNA: TGTGCCAGCAGCCCGAGGCGCTTCCACAATGAGCAGTTCTTC. This translates into CASSPRRFHNEQFF.

The chain employs TRBV4-2 and TRBJ2-7; D is unresolved. Germline CDR1 is LGHNA and CDR2 is YNFKEQ. Trimming removed 0 bases from V and 2 bases from J, with 14 bases in between. The CDR3 sequence is 16 residues long. The CDR3 reads CASSQDYNSRPYEQYF. The CDR3 region has the DNA TGTGCCAGCAGCCAAGATTATAACAGTAGACCCTACGAGCAGTACTTC.

The genes are TRBV4-1 and TRBJ2-7; 8 nucleotides line up with TRBD1. Germline CDR1 is MGHRA and CDR2 is YSYEKL. V lost 0 bases and J lost 4; bases outside the gene matches: 5. This CDR3 region has 15 residues. CDR3: CASSQDLGQGYEQYF. Written as DNA, the CDR3 is TGCGCCAGCAGCCAAGATCTAGGACAGGGTTACGAGCAGTACTTC.

The J gene is TRBJ2-1, the V gene TRBV19; TRBD1 matches at 8 bases. This CDR3 spans 13 amino acids. Germline CDR1 is LNHDA and CDR2 is SQIVND (reference sequence). The V gene end was trimmed by 7 bases and the J gene end by 9 bases; junction bases not matched to a gene: 8. CDR3 region: CASTSGQAGEQFF. CDR3 nucleotide sequence: TGTGCCAGTACCTCGGGACAGGCGGGTGAGCAGTTCTTC.

CDR3 amino acids: CASSGGGAAYEQYF. CDR3 coding DNA: TGTGCCAGTAGTGGGGGAGGAGCAGCCTACGAGCAGTACTTC. The genes are TRBV19 and TRBJ2-7, with D possibly TRBD2 on 6 matching bases. The V and J ends lost 5 bases and 2 bases respectively, with 13 bases between them. Germline V lookup: CDR1 LNHDA, CDR2 SQIVND (reference sequence). The CDR3 covers 14 residues.

The chain uses TRBV4-3 and TRBJ1-3; D perhaps matches TRBD1 (6 bases). Trimming removed 0 bases from V and 0 bases from J, with 9 bases in between. This CDR3 is 16 amino acids long. Germline CDR1 LGHNA, CDR2 YSLEER. The CDR3 loop is CASSQDKDSSGNTIYF. The DNA of the CDR3 is TGCGCCAGCAGCCAAGATAAGGACAGCTCTGGAAACACCATATATTTT.

The chain employs TRBV6-5 and TRBJ2-4; perhaps TRBD1 as D (5 bases). V lost 4 bases and J lost 2, with 9 bases in between. The germline CDR1 and CDR2 sequences are MNHEY and SVGAGI. CDR3 length: 14 amino acids. The CDR3: CASSSPGSKNIQYF. The CDR3 DNA follows: TGTGCCAGCAGTTCCCCAGGGTCCAAAAACATTCAGTACTTC.

The CDR3 DNA reads as TGTGCCAGCACCGGTGGGGGGGCTGTTCATGGCTACACCTTC. This sequence encodes CASTGGGAVHGYTF. J is TRBJ1-2 and V is TRBV5-4, with D tentatively TRBD1 (6 bases). V gave up 6 bases and J gave up 6 bases, with 18 bases separating them. This CDR3 is 14 amino acids long. Germline V gene data show CDR1 as SGHNT and CDR2 as YYREEE (reference sequence).

The chain is built from TRBV5-1 and TRBJ2-7; no clear D gene. The CDR3 contains 14 residues. With 0 bases removed from V and 2 bases from J, the gap between germline ends came to 9 bases. Germline V CDR1 and CDR2: SGHRS, YFSETQ. CDR3: CASSLDWTTYEQYF. The CDR3 bases are TGCGCCAGCAGCTTGGATTGGACCACCTACGAGCAGTACTTC.

The J gene is TRBJ1-2, the V gene TRBV4-3; no definite D call. This CDR3 region has 15 residues. Germline lookup yields CDR1 LGHNA and CDR2 YSLEER. The germline V and J ends were trimmed by 1 base and 2 bases, with 11 bases remaining between them. The CDR3 loop reads CASSQGLSSNYGYTF. As DNA, the CDR3 is TGCGCCAGCAGCCAAGGCCTCAGTAGCAACTATGGCTACACCTTC.